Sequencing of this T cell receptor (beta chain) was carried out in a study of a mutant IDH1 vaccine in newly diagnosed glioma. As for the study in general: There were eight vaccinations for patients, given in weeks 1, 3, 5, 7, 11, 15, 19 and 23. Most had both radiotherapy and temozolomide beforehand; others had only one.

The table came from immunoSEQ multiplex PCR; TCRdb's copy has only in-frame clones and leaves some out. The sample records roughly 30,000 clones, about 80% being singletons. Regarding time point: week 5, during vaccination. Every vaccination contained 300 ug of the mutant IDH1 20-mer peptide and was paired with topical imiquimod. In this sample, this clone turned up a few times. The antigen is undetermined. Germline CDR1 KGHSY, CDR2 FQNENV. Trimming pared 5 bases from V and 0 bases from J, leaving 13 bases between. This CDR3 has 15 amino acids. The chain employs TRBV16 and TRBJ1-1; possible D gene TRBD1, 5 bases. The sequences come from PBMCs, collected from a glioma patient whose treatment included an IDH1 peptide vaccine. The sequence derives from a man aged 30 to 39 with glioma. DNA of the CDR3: TGTGCCAGCAGCTTCCCGTCGGGGCTGAACACTGAAGCTTTCTTT. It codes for CASSFPSGLNTEAFF.